The 14 T cell receptor beta chains listed next were all sequenced from one sample in a study of cytomegalovirus exposure and HLA in healthy donors. The PCR had 60 Vbeta and 13 Jbeta primers. Produced via immunoSEQ multiplex PCR; TCRdb's table is partial and in-frame only. The sample carries more than 40,000 clones, approximately 47% recorded once. The sample comprised PBMCs. Receptors originate from a man in his sixties in good health and CMV-seronegative.

V gene TRBV5-1 combines with J gene TRBJ2-3; 8 bases match TRBD1. V trimming: 3 bases; J trimming: 6 bases; junction bases outside the gene matches: 6. The germline V gene encodes CDR1 SGHRS and CDR2 YFSETQ. The CDR3 covers 14 residues. CDR3 sequence (DNA): TGCGCCAGCAGCTCGACAGGGGAAGCCGATACGCAGTATTTT. Protein: CASSSTGEADTQYF.

This clone was seen once. The chain has TRBV6-1 and TRBJ1-5; possible D gene TRBD1, 5 bases. The CDR3 is 15 amino acids. The V gene lost 2 bases and the J gene lost 4 bases, with 12 bases spanning the gap. Germline assignment: CDR1 MNHNS and CDR2 SASEGT. DNA of the CDR3: TGTGCCAGCAGTGAACCATGGGGCCTTAATCAGCCCCAGCATTTT. It translates to CASSEPWGLNQPQHF.

The chain combines TRBV4-3 with TRBJ2-7, with 8 bases identical to TRBD1. Germline CDR1 and CDR2: LGHNA and YSLEER. Trimming cost V 1 base and J 2 bases; bases outside gene matches: 7. This CDR3 has 16 amino acids. The CDR3 DNA reads TGCGCCAGCAGCCAAGGGAAGACAGGGGAACCCTACGAGCAGTACTTC. Translated, it gives CASSQGKTGEPYEQYF.

This clone has more than one count but fewer than ten. The rearrangement links TRBV2 to TRBJ2-7, with 10 bases aligning to TRBD1. This CDR3 contains 15 residues. V lost 4 bases to trimming and J lost 6 bases; unmatched junction nucleotides: 9. Germline V gene sequence: CDR1 SNHLY, CDR2 FYNNEI. CDR3 region: CASSGRDRGGSEQYF. The CDR3 DNA follows: TGTGCCAGCAGTGGACGGGACAGGGGAGGGTCCGAGCAGTACTTC.

The chain uses TRBV5-4 and TRBJ2-6, with a possible D match to TRBD1 (5 bases). The CDR3 spans 14 residues. Germline CDR1 SGHNT, CDR2 YYREEE (reference sequence). V lost 6 bases and J 4 bases, leaving 11 bases between the germline ends. The CDR3 here is CASTAGLGANVLTF. The CDR3 DNA reads as TGTGCCAGCACTGCAGGGCTAGGGGCCAACGTCCTGACTTTC.

The chain is built from TRBV7-2 and TRBJ2-7; 10 bases are shared with TRBD1. Unmatched junction bases numbered 7, after V lost 5 bases and J lost 6 bases. This CDR3 has 14 amino acids. The V gene's germline CDR1 is SGHTA and CDR2 FQGNSA. CDR3 loop: CASSADRGHVEQYF. The CDR3 coding sequence is TGTGCCAGCAGCGCAGACAGGGGGCATGTCGAGCAGTACTTC.

This chain joins TRBV6-4 and TRBJ2-1; the D gene is possibly TRBD2 (5 bases). The germline V gene has CDR1 MRHNA and CDR2 SNTAGT. V lost 7 bases and J lost 3, with 13 bases in between. CDR3 length equals 14 residues. DNA of the CDR3: TGTGCCAGCAAGAGGGCGGGTTTCTACAATGAGCAGTTCTTC. Its translation is CASKRAGFYNEQFF.

This clone appeared a few times. The V call is TRBV5-1, the J call TRBJ2-7; 7 bases agree with TRBD1. The CDR3 covers 13 residues. Looked up from germline, CDR1 is SGHRS and CDR2 is YFSETQ. V lost 3 bases to trimming and J lost 5 bases; unmatched junction nucleotides: 5. CDR3: CASSSQGVHEQYF. CDR3 bases: TGCGCCAGCAGCTCTCAGGGGGTGCACGAGCAGTACTTC.

The V and J genes are TRBV6-1 and TRBJ2-7; 7 bases line up with TRBD2. V trimming: 6 bases; J trimming: 4 bases; junction bases outside the gene matches: 12. This CDR3 contains 15 residues. Germline values: CDR1 MNHNS, CDR2 SASEGT. CDR3: CASRTEGLAVYEQYF. The CDR3 nucleotides are TGTGCCAGCAGGACTGAGGGGCTAGCGGTTTACGAGCAGTACTTC.

The chain employs TRBV6-5 and TRBJ2-1; tentative D call: TRBD2 (5 bases). Germline CDR1 and CDR2: MNHEY and SVGAGI. CDR3 length equals 15 residues. Trimming cost V 4 bases and J 5 bases, with 15 bases left between them. In nucleotides, the CDR3 is TGTGCCAGCAGTTCTAGATCTCTCGGGGACAATGAGCAGTTCTTC. This encodes CASSSRSLGDNEQFF.

In its sample, this clone was seen a few times. This chain links TRBV6-6 with TRBJ1-5, with D unresolved. Trimming cost V 2 bases and J 0 bases, with 2 bases left between them. The CDR3 spans 13 residues. Germline assignment: CDR1 MNHNY and CDR2 SVGAGI (reference sequence). This CDR3 reads CASSYLSNQPQHF. The CDR3 DNA follows: TGTGCCAGCAGTTACCTTAGCAATCAGCCCCAGCATTTT.

The rearrangement joins TRBV11-2 to TRBJ2-3; TRBD2 matches 9 bases. This CDR3 spans 15 amino acids. CDR1 is SGHAT and CDR2 is FQNNGV in the germline V gene. V was pared by 6 bases and J by 2 bases, with 6 bases of the junction left unmatched. CDR3 bases: TGTGCCAGCAGGCGGGGGGGAGGGCCCACAGATACGCAGTATTTT. It codes for CASRRGGGPTDTQYF.

V is TRBV19 and J is TRBJ1-1; a possible D gene is TRBD1 (6 bases). The CDR3 runs 14 residues. Germline V gene lookup returns CDR1 LNHDA and CDR2 SQIVND (reference sequence). With 6 bases removed from V and 3 bases from J, the gap between germline ends came to 14 bases. CDR3 residues: CASRTGPGYTEAFF. CDR3 DNA sequence: TGTGCCAGTAGGACAGGTCCGGGGTACACTGAAGCTTTCTTT.

DNA for the CDR3: TGTGCCAGCAGCTTAGCCGGAGACAATGAGCAGTTCTTC. Encoded protein: CASSLAGDNEQFF. This sequence joins TRBV7-9 and TRBJ2-1, with D hard to call. Germline-derived CDR1 and CDR2 are SEHNR and FQNEAQ (reference sequence). This CDR3 is 13 amino acids long. The V end was cut by 0 bases, the J end by 5 bases, with 5 bases between.